This paragraph reports one TCR beta chain. The antigen remains unidentified. The data originate from a study of OX40 agonist ivuxolimab in advanced cancers. As for the study in general: Ivuxolimab, which is an agonistic anti-OX40 (CD134) antibody, was administered to the patients. Broader study findings: Clones of CD4+ and CD8+ blood T cells grew by week 6 at doses of 0.1 to 3.0 mg/kg.

This CDR3 comprises 14 residues. The V segment lost 2 bases and the J segment 10 bases; nucleotides outside the gene matches: 5. Looked up from germline, CDR1 is MRHNA and CDR2 is SNTAGT. The repertoire was sequenced with immunoSEQ multiplex PCR; TCRdb's copy has only in-frame clones and lacks some. This sample carries about 40,000 clones, 70% to 90% of them seen once, and the ten largest clones take approximately 16%. This clonotype was obtained from an adult with an advanced solid tumor such as melanoma, head and neck, liver or kidney cancer. The material sequenced was CD4+ or CD8+ T cells sorted from blood, taken in a trial of the OX40 agonist ivuxolimab. The chain recombines TRBV6-4 with TRBJ2-1, with 10 bases matching TRBD2. The CDR3 region is CASSDERGGLEQFF. The DNA of the CDR3 is TGTGCCAGCAGTGACGAGCGGGGGGGCTTGGAGCAGTTCTTC.